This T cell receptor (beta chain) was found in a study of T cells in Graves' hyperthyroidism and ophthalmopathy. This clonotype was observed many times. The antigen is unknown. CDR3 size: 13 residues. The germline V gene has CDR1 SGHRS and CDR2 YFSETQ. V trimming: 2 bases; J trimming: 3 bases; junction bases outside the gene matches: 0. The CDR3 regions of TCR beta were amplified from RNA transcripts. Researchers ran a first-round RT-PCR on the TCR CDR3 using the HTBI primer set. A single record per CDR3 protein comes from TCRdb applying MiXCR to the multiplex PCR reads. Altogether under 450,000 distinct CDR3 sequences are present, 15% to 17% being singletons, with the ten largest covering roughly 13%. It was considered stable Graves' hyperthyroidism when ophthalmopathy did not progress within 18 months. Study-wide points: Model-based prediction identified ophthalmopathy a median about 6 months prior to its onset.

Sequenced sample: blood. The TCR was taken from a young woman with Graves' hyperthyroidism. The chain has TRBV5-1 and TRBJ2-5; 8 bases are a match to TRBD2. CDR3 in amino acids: CASSLLAEETQYF. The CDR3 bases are TGCGCCAGCAGCTTACTAGCGGAAGAGACCCAGTACTTC.